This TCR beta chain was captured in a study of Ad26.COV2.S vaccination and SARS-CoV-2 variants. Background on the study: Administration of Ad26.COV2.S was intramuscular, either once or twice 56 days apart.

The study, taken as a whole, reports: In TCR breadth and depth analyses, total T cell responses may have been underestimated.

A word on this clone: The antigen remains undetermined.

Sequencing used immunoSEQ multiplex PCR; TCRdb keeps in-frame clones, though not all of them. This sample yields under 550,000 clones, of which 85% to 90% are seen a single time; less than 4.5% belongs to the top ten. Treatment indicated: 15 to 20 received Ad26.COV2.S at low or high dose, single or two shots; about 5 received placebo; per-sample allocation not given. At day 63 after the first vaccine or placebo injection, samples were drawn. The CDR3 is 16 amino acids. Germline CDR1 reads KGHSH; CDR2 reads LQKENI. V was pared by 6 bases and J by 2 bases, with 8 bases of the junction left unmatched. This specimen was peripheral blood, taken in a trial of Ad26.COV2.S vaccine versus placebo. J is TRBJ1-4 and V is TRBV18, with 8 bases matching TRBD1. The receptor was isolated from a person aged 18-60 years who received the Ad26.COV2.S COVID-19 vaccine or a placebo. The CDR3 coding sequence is TGTGCCAGCTCGCGGGACAGGTTGTATACTAATGAAAAACTGTTTTTT. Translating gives CASSRDRLYTNEKLFF. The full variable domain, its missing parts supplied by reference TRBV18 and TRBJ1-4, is NAGVMQNPRHLVRRRGQEARLRCSPMKGHSHVYWYRQLPEEGLKFMVYLQKENIIDESGMPKERFSAEFPKEGPSILRIQQVVRGDSAAYFCASSRDRLYTNEKLFFGSGTQLSVL.